This paragraph reports one TCR beta chain. The data are from a study of blood T cell repertoires in COVID-19. Background on the study: Some COVID-19 samples were acute and others convalescent; all came from the United States, Italy and Spain. Sources were T cells, B-cell-depleted T cells, or PBMCs; the material itself was cDNA or gDNA.

Trimming took off 3 bases at V and 2 bases at J, with 12 bases between the two ends. Germline V lookup: CDR1 SGDLS, CDR2 YYNGEE. This CDR3 region has 14 residues. In the authors' workflow: Amplification of reference gene primers was used by the study to estimate nucleated cell counts. Clones were sequenced by immunoSEQ multiplex PCR, and TCRdb holds only the in-frame ones, with some missing. The V and J calls and the clone size are those of that table, but D and trimming were determined from the DNA. Altogether around 170,000 clones are present, 90% being singletons, with the ten largest covering approximately 0.5%.

Material: peripheral blood. This sequence was found in a man aged 45-65 years with acute or convalescent COVID-19. This chain links TRBV9 with TRBJ2-7; no definite D call. The CDR3, as DNA: TGTGCCAGCAGCGCTCCCTTAGTGCCCTACGAGCAGTACTTC. Protein product: CASSAPLVPYEQYF. Supplemented by reference TRBV9 and TRBJ2-7, the full variable domain reads DSGVTQTPKHLITATGQRVTLRCSPRSGDLSVYWYQQSLDQGLQFLIQYYNGEERAKGNILERFSAQQFPDLHSELNLSSLELGDSALYFCASSAPLVPYEQYFGPGTRLTVT.